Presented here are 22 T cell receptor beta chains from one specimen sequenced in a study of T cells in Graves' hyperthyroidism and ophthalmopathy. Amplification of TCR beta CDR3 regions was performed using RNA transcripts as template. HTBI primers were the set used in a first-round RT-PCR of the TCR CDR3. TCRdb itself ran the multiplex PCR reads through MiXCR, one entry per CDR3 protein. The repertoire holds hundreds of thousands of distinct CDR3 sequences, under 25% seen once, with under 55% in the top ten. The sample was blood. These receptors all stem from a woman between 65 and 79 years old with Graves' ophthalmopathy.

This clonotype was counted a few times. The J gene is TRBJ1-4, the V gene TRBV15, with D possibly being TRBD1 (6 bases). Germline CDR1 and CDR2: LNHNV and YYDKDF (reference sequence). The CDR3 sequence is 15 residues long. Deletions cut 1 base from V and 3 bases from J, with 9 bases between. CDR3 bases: TGTGCCACCAGCAGAGCAGGGGCTGCTAATGAAAAACTGTTTTTT. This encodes CATSRAGAANEKLFF.

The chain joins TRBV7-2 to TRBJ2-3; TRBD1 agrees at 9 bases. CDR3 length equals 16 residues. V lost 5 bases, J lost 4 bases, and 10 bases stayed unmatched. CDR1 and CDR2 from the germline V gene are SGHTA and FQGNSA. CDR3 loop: CASSVTGDRVADTQYF. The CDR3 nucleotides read TGTGCCAGCAGCGTGACCGGGGACAGGGTCGCAGATACGCAGTATTTT.

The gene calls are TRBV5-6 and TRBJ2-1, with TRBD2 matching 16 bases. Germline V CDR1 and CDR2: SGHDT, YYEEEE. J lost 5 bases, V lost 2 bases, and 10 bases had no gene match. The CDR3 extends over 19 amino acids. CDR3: CASSLLGLAGGPGNNEQFF. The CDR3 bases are TGTGCCAGCAGCTTACTGGGACTAGCGGGAGGGCCGGGGAACAATGAGCAGTTCTTC.

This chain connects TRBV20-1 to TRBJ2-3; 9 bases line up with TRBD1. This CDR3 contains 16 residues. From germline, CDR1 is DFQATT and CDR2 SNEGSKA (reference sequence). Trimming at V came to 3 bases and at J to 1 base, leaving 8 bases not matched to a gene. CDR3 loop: CSASPGQGVGTDTQYF. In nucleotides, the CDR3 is TGCAGTGCTAGCCCGGGACAGGGAGTTGGCACAGATACGCAGTATTTT.

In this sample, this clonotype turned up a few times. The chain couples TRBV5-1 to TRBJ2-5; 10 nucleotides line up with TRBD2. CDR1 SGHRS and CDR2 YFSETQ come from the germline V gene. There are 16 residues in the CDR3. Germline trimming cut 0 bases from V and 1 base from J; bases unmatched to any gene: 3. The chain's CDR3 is CASSLATSGAQETQYF. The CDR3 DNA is TGCGCCAGCAGCTTGGCTACTAGCGGGGCCCAAGAGACCCAGTACTTC.

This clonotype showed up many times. CDR3 protein: CASSETPGTGLAEAFF. CDR3 coding DNA: TGTGCCAGCAGTGAAACCCCCGGGACAGGGCTCGCTGAAGCTTTCTTT. The genes are TRBV2 and TRBJ1-1; 9 positions match TRBD1. V shed 2 bases and J 6 bases; nucleotides not matched to a gene: 10. This CDR3 is 16 amino acids long. Germline V gene lookup returns CDR1 SNHLY and CDR2 FYNNEI.

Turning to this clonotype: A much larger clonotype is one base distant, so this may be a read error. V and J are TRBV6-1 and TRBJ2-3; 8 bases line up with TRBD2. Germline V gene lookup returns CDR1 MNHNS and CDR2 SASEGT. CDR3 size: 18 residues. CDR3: CASSETSGSSPSTDMQYF. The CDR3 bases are TGTGCCAGCAGTGAAACTAGCGGATCATCTCCTAGCACAGATATGCAGTATTTT.

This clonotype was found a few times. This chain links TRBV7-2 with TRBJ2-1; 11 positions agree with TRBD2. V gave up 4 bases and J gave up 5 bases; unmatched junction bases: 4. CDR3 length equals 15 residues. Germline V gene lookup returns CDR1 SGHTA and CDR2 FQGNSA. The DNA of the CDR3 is TGTGCCAGCAGCTCCGGGGGACTAGCGGACAATGAGCAGTTCTTC. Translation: CASSSGGLADNEQFF.

The DNA of the CDR3 is TGCAGTGCTAGTGATGGGCCTTTGGGGGTGCAGTACTTC. Encoded protein: CSASDGPLGVQYF. The chain joins TRBV20-1 to TRBJ2-7; D might be TRBD1 or TRBD2, each matching 5 bases. Germline V gene lookup returns CDR1 DFQATT and CDR2 SNEGSKA (reference sequence). The CDR3 sequence is 13 residues long. V lost 3 bases to trimming and J lost 9 bases, with 18 bases between them.

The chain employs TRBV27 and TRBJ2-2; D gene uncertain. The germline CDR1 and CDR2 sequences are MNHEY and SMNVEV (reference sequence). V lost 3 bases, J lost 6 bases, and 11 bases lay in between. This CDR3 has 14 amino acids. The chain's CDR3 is CASSFSRWAGELFF. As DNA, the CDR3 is TGTGCCAGCAGTTTTTCGAGGTGGGCCGGGGAGCTGTTTTTT.

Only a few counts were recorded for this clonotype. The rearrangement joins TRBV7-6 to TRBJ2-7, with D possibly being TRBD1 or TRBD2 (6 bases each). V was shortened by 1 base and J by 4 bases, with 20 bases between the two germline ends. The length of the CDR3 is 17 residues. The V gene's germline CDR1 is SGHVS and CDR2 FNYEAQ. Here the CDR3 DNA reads TGTGCCAGCAGCTTAGGGGTCGGGGGCCATCGGACATACGAGCAGTACTTC. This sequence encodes CASSLGVGGHRTYEQYF. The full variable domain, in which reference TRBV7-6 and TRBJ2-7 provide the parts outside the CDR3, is GAGVSQSPRYKVTKRGQDVALRCDPISGHVSLYWYRQALGQGPEFLTYFNYEAQQDKSGLPNDRFSAERPEGSISTLTIQRTEQRDSAMYRCASSLGVGGHRTYEQYFGPGTRLTVT.

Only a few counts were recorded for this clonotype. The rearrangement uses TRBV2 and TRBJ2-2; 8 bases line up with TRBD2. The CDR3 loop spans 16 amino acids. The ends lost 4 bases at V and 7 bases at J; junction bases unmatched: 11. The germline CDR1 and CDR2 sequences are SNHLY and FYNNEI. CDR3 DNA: TGTGCCAGCAGTGTCCCCGGGAGGGGAAGGGACGGGGAGCTGTTTTTT. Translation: CASSVPGRGRDGELFF.

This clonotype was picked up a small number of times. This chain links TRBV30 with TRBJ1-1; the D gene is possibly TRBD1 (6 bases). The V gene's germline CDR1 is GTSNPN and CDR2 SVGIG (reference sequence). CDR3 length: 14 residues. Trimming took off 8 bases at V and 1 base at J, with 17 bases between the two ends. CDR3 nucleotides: TGTGCCGCTTCCGGGACAAGAAAGAACACTGAAGCTTTCTTT. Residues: CAASGTRKNTEAFF.

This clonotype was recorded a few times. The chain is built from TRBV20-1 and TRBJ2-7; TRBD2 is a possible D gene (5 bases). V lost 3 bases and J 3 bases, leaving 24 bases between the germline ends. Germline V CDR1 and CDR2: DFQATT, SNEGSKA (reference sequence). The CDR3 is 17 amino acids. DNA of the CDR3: TGCAGTGCTAGTTATCCTCCCGCGGGCAGTAAAGACTACGAGCAGTACTTC. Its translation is CSASYPPAGSKDYEQYF.

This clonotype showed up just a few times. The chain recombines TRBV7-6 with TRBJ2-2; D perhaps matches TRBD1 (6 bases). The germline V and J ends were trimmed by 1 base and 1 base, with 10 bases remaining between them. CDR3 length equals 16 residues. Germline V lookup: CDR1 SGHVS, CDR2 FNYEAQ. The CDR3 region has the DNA TGTGCCAGCAGCTTAGTCGCGACAGGGAACACCGGGGAGCTGTTTTTT. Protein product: CASSLVATGNTGELFF. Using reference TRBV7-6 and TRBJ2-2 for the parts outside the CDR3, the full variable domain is GAGVSQSPRYKVTKRGQDVALRCDPISGHVSLYWYRQALGQGPEFLTYFNYEAQQDKSGLPNDRFSAERPEGSISTLTIQRTEQRDSAMYRCASSLVATGNTGELFFGEGSRLTVL.

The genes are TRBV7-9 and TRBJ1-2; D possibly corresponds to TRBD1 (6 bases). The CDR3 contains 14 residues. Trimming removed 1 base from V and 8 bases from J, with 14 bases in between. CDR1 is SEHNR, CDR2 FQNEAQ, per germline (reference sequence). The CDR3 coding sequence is TGTGCCAGCAGCTTAGGTACAGGGATGTGGGGCTACACCTTC. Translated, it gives CASSLGTGMWGYTF.

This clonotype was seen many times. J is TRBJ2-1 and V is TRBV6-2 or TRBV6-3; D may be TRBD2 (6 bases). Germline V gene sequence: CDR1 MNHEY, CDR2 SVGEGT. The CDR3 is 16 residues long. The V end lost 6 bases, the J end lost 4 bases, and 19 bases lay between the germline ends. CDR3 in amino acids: CASSSPGGASYNEQFF. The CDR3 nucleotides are TGTGCCAGCAGCTCCCCTGGCGGGGCGTCGTACAATGAGCAGTTCTTC.

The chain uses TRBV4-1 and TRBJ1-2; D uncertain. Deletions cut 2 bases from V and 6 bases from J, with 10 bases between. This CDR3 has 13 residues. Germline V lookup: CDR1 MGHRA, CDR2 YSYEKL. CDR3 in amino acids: CASSQPGRDGYTF. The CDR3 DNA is TGCGCCAGCAGCCAACCAGGACGGGATGGCTACACCTTC.

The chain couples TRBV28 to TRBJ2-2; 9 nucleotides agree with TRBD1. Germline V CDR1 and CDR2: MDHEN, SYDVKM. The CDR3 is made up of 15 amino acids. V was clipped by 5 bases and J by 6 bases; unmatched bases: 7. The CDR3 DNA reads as TGTGCCAGCAGTGCCTACAGGGGGCCCTCCGGGGAGCTGTTTTTT. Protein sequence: CASSAYRGPSGELFF.

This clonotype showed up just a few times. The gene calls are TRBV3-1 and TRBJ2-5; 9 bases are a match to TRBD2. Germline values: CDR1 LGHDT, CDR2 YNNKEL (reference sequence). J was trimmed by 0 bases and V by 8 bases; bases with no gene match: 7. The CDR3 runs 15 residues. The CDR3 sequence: CASEGPSGNQETQYF. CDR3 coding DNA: TGTGCCAGCGAGGGTCCTAGCGGGAACCAAGAGACCCAGTACTTC.

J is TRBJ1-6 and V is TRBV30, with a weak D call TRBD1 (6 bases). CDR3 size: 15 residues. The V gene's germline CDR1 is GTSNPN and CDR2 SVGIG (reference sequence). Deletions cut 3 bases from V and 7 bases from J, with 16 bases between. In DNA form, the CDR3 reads TGTGCCTGGAGGAGGGGGGATTCGGTGAATTCACCCCTCCACTTT. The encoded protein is CAWRRGDSVNSPLHF. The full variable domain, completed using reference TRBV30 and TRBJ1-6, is SQTIHQWPATLVQPVGSPLSLECTVEGTSNPNLYWYRQAAGRGLQLLFYSVGIGQISSEVPQNLSASRPQDRQFILSSKKLLLSDSGFYLCAWRRGDSVNSPLHFGNGTRLTVT.

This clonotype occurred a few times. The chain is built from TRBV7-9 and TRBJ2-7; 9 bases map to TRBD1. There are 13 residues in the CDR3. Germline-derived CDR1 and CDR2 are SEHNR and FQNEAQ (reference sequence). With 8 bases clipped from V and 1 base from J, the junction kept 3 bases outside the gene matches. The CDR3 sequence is CASGDRASYEQYF. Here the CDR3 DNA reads TGTGCCAGCGGGGACAGGGCGTCCTACGAGCAGTACTTC.